This T cell receptor beta chain was found in a study of regulatory T cells in long-lasting Graves disease (dated by TCRdb to about 2021). Regarding the study in general: Newly diagnosed Graves' disease patients had taken antithyroid drugs for less than 3 months. Peripheral blood TCR sequencing and RNA sequencing compared persistent Graves' disease patients with newly diagnosed Graves' disease patients. The study was registered as a clinical trial and conducted in China. A total of approximately 35 samples were covered by TCR sequencing, comprising roughly 13 persistent and around 20 newly diagnosed Graves' disease patients. The study at large found these results: Only peripheral blood was studied, because thyroid tissue, the primary lesion, was inaccessible. As a limitation, the authors acknowledged that the small sample size may reduce accuracy. A larger number of public clonotypes was shared among persistent patients (fewer than 3,000) than among newly diagnosed patients (approximately 1,000). Lower TCR Shannon entropy and fewer highly expanded clones were observed in persistent Graves' disease patients than in newly diagnosed patients, which suggested clonal expansion. Only the TCR beta chain was sequenced and analyzed. TRBV28, TRBJ1-2 and TRBJ2-5 were preferentially used in persistent disease, while TRBV20-1 and TRBJ2-1 were favored in newly diagnosed disease.

The method behind the library was multiplex PCR. TCRdb lists the instrument as Illumina HiSeq 4000. CDR3 regions were amplified by Arm-PCR with iRepertoire HTBI primers to construct TCR beta libraries. PCR products were gel purified before sequencing. Under the source paper's analysis protocol: Gene usage analysis of CDR3 amino acid clonotypes used the approximately 62 TRBV and 12 to 15 TRBJ segments found across samples. Filtered high-quality paired reads were merged into contigs using COPE and FqMerger. BLAST was used to align contigs to IMGT TRBV, TRBD and TRBJ reference genes, and CDR3 was defined according to IMGT. Highly expanded clones were defined as clonotypes with a frequency above 0.1%. Shannon entropy served as the measure of repertoire diversity, while the Gini coefficient captured V-J evenness. Clonotypes shared by more than one individual were considered public. TCRdb trimmed public reads at Q25 via fastp, called clones via MiXCR and kept in-frame beta chains. Rows are combined by CDR3 protein, so each entry shows the most common genes and DNA. TCRdb, not the original authors, processed these V and J calls. The sample has fewer than 350,000 distinct CDR3 sequences on record, about a sixth of them singletons. About 36% of the sample is taken by the ten largest.

CDR1 and CDR2 were assigned from the germline V gene as SGHRS and YFSETQ. The CDR3 has 16 amino acids, counting the end cysteine and phenylalanine. Of the read, only the CDR3 DNA is kept; its 48 bases are in frame from base 1. The germline V and J ends show losses of 4 bases and 0 bases respectively, and no gene match explains 10 bases of the junction. In regard to this clonotype: The antigen it recognizes is unknown. Per-base qualities were not stored, and no clone one base away is much larger.

Explained via the paper, the time point label denotes: newly diagnosed GD, antithyroid drugs for less than 3 months. For both TCR sequencing and RNA sequencing, RNA was extracted from PBMCs in TRIzol. Graves' disease was diagnosed according to American Thyroid Association guidelines. The patients came from an endocrinology department in Xi'an, China. Each patient gave about 10 milliliters of peripheral blood, collected in an EDTA anticoagulant tube. Ficoll Paque Plus density gradient separation was used to isolate PBMCs, and no further T cell sorting was done. An Agilent 2100 Bioanalyzer and agarose gel were used to assess RNA quality, and a NanoDrop 2000 was used to measure RNA concentration.

The material sequenced was peripheral blood mononuclear cells (PBMCs), taken at new diagnosis, from a patient treated with antithyroid drugs. This clonotype originated in a female donor with Graves disease. The sequence links TRBV5-1 to TRBJ2-7; the junction holds 7 bases that match TRBD2. The CDR3 sequence is CASSPVRGGSSYEQYF. The nucleotide sequence is given as TGCGCCAGCAGCCCGGTCCGCGGGGGATCCTCCTACGAGCAGTACTTC.